This T cell receptor beta chain was identified during a study of cytomegalovirus exposure and HLA in healthy donors. The CDR3 runs to 12 residues. V lost 3 bases to trimming and J lost 3 bases, with 6 bases between them. CDR1 is MNHEY and CDR2 is SMNVEV in the germline V gene (reference sequence). A multiplex PCR was run with 60 Vbeta primers and 13 Jbeta primers. Assay used: immunoSEQ multiplex PCR; TCRdb lists only in-frame clones, some missing. This table holds about 75,000 clones. Donors were nominally healthy when sampled, though unrecorded immune exposures were likely. Sequencing was done on a sample of PBMCs. V is TRBV27 and J is TRBJ2-7; D is undetermined. The source of this sequence is a man aged 40-55 years in good health and CMV-seronegative. The CDR3 coding sequence is TGTGCCAGCAGTTTCTCAGTCTACGAGCAGTACTTC. Its protein is CASSFSVYEQYF.